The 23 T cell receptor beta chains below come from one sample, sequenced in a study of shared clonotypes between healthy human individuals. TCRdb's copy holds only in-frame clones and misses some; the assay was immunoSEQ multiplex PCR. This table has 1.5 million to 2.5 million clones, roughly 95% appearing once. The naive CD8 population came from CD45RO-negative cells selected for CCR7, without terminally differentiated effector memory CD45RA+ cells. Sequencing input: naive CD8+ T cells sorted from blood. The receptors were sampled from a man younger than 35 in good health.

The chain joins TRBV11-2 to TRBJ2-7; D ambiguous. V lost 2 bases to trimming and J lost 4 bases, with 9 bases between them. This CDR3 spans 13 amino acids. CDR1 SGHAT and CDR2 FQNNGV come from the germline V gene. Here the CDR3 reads CASSLLALYEQYF. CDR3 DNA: TGTGCCAGCAGCTTATTAGCCTTATACGAGCAGTACTTC.

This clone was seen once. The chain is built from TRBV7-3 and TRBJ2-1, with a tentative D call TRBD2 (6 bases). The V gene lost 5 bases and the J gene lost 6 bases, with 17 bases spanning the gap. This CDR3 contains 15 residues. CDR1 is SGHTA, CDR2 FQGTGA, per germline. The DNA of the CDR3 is TGTGCCAGCAGCGTAGCCGGAGGGGCAATCAATGAGCAGTTCTTC. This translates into CASSVAGGAINEQFF. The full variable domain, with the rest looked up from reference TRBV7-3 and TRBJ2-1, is GAGVSQTPSNKVTEKGKYVELRCDPISGHTALYWYRQSLGQGPEFLIYFQGTGAADDSGLPNDRFFAVRPEGSVSTLKIQRTERGDSAVYLCASSVAGGAINEQFFGPGTRLTVL.

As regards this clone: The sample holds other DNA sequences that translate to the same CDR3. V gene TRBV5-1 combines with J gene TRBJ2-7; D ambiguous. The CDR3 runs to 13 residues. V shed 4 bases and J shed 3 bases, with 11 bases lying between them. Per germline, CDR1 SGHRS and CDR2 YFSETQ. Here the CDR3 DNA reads TGCGCCAGCAGCCTAGGCGCGTTCTACGAGCAGTACTTC. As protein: CASSLGAFYEQYF.

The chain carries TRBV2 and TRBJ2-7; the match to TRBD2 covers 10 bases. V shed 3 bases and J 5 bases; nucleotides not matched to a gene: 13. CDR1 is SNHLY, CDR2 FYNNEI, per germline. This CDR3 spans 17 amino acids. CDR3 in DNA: TGTGCCAGCAGTGACAATTATGAGGGACTAGCGAGCCACGAGCAGTACTTC. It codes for CASSDNYEGLASHEQYF.

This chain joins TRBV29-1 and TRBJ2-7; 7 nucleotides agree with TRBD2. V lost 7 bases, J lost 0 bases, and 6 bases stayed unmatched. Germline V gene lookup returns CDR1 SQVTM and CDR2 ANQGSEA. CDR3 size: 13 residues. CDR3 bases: TGCAGCGCGTCCGGGACTACCTCCTACGAGCAGTACTTC. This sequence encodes CSASGTTSYEQYF.

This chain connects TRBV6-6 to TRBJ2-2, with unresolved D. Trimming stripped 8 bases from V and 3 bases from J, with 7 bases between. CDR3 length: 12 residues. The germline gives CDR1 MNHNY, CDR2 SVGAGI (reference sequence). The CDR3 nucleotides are TGTGCCAGCGGAGCGTACACCGGGGAGCTGTTTTTT. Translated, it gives CASGAYTGELFF.

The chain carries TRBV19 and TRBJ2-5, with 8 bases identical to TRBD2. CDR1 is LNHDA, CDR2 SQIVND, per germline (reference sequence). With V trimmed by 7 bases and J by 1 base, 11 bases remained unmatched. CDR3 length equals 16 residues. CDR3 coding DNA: TGTGCCAGTACCTCAACGAGCGGGAGCCCCCAAGAGACCCAGTACTTC. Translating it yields CASTSTSGSPQETQYF.

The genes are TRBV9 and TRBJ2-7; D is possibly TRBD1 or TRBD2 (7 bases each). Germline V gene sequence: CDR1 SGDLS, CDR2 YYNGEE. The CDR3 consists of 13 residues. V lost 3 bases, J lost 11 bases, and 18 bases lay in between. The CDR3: CASSEGGRDSKYF. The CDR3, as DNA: TGTGCCAGCAGCGAGGGAGGGCGGGACAGCAAGTACTTC.

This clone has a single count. The CDR3 spells CASSSPGQLYSPLHF. The CDR3 DNA reads TGCGCCAGCAGCTCTCCGGGACAGCTCTATTCACCCCTCCACTTT. This chain uses TRBV4-1 with TRBJ1-6, with 7 bases fitting TRBD1. The CDR3 extends over 15 amino acids. J gave up 8 bases and V 5 bases, and 9 bases lay outside the gene matches. Germline V gene data show CDR1 as MGHRA and CDR2 as YSYEKL.

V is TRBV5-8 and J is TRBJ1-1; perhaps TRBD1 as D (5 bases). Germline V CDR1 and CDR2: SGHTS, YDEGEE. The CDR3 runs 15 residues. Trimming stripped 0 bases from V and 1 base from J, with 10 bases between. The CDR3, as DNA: TGTGCCAGCAGCTTGGCAGGGCAGGGGAACACTGAAGCTTTCTTT. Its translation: CASSLAGQGNTEAFF.

The CDR3 DNA reads TGTGCCAGCAGTGATAGCGGGGGGCCCCAAGAGACCCAGTACTTC. Amino acid sequence: CASSDSGGPQETQYF. The rearrangement uses TRBV27 and TRBJ2-5, with 10 nucleotides matching TRBD2. J gave up 1 base and V 5 bases, and 4 bases lay outside the gene matches. The CDR3 sequence is 15 residues long. Germline values: CDR1 MNHEY, CDR2 SMNVEV (reference sequence).

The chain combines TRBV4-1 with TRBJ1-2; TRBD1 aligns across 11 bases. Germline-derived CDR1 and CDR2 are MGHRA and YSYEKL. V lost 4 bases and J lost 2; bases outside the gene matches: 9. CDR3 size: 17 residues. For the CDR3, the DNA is TGCGCCAGCAGCCCAAGAAGAGGGACAGGGGGAAACTATGGCTACACCTTC. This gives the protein CASSPRRGTGGNYGYTF.

The CDR3 sequence: CASSHSDQGEDTEAFF. In nucleotides, the CDR3 is TGCGCCAGCAGCCATTCCGATCAGGGCGAGGACACTGAAGCTTTCTTT. V and J are TRBV4-3 and TRBJ1-1; tentative D call: TRBD1 (5 bases). Trimming took 3 bases from V and 3 from J, leaving 17 bases between them. The CDR3 has 16 amino acids. Germline assignment: CDR1 LGHNA and CDR2 YSLEER.

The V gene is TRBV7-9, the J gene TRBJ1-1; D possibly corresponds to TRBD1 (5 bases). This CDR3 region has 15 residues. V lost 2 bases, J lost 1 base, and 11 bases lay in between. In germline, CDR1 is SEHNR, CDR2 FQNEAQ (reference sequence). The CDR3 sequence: CASSLSDGGNTEAFF. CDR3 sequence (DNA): TGTGCCAGCAGCTTATCGGATGGGGGGAACACTGAAGCTTTCTTT. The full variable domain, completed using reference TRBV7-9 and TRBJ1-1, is DTGVSQNPRHKITKRGQNVTFRCDPISEHNRLYWYRQTLGQGPEFLTYFQNEAQLEKSRLLSDRFSAERPKGSFSTLEIQRTEQGDSAMYLCASSLSDGGNTEAFFGQGTRLTVV.

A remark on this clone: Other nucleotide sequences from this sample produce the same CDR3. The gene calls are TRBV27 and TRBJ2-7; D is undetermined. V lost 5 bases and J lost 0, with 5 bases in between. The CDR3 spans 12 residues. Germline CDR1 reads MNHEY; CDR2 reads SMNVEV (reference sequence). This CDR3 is CASSRNSYEQYF. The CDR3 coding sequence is TGTGCCAGCAGTCGGAACTCCTACGAGCAGTACTTC.

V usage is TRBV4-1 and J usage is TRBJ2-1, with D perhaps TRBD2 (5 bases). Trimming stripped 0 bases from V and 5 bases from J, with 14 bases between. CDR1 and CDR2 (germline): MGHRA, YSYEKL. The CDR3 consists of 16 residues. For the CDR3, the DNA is TGCGCCAGCAGCCAAGAGTCGGGGAATCCCGACAATGAGCAGTTCTTC. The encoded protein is CASSQESGNPDNEQFF.

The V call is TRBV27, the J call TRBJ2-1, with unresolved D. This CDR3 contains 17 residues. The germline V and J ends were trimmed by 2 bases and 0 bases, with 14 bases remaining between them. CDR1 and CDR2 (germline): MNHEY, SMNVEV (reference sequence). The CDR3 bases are TGTGCCAGCAGTTTAGAAGCAGGCGCTAGCTCCTACAATGAGCAGTTCTTC. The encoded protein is CASSLEAGASSYNEQFF.

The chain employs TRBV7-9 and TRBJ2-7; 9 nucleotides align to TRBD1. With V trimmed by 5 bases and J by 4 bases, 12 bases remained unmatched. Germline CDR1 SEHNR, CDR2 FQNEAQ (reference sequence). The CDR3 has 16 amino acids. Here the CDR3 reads CASSPVEPGQGYEQYF. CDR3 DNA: TGTGCCAGCAGCCCAGTGGAACCGGGACAGGGTTACGAGCAGTACTTC.

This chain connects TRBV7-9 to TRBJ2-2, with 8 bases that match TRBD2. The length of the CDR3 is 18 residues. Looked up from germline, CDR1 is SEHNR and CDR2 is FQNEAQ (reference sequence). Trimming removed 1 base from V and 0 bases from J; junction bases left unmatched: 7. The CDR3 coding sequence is TGTGCCAGCAGCTTAGGCCCTAGCGGGCCCGCGAACACCGGGGAGCTGTTTTTT. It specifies CASSLGPSGPANTGELFF.

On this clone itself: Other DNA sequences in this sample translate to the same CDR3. This CDR3 is CASSPSPAYEQYF. CDR3 sequence (DNA): TGTGCCAGCTCACCATCACCAGCTTACGAGCAGTACTTC. This chain joins TRBV18 and TRBJ2-7; unclear D gene. Germline-derived CDR1 and CDR2 are KGHSH and LQKENI. The CDR3 contains 13 residues. V was pared by 2 bases and J by 4 bases, with 9 bases between.

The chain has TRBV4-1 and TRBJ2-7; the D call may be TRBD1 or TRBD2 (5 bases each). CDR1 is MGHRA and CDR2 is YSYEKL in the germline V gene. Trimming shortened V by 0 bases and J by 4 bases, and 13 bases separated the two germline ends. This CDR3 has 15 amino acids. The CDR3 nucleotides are TGCGCCAGCAGCCAAGAGTATAGGTGGGGGTACGAGCAGTACTTC. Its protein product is CASSQEYRWGYEQYF.

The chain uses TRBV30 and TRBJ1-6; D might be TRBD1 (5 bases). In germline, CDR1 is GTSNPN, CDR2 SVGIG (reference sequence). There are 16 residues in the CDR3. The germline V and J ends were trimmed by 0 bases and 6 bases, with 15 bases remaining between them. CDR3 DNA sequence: TGTGCCTGGAGTGTACAGGACGTAGACTTTAATTCACCCCTCCACTTT. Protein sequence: CAWSVQDVDFNSPLHF.

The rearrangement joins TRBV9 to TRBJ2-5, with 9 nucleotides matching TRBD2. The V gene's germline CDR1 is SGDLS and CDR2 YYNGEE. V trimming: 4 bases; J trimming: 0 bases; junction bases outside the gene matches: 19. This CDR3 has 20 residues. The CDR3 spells CASSPSGSGGYGAYQETQYF. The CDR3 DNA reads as TGTGCCAGCAGCCCCTCCGGAAGCGGGGGGTACGGGGCGTACCAAGAGACCCAGTACTTC.